This T cell receptor (beta chain) appears in the sequencing data of a study of beta chain features in type 1 diabetes. Background on the study: No patient-donor differences in age, gender, total cells or subset yield. Study findings and constraints: Moderate but significant shortening of TCRB CDR3s was recorded in all four CD4+ subsets from Type 1 diabetes patients. Naive, central memory and Treg TCRB repertoires seemed to resemble each other more closely in patients than they did in healthy donors.

Sorted populations all had greater than 98% purity. V shed 2 bases and J shed 2 bases, with 8 bases lying between them. Germline V gene data show CDR1 as MNHEY and CDR2 as SVGAGI. This CDR3 spans 14 amino acids. This clone has a handful of counts. Antigen specificity is unknown. cDNA synthesis used the whole RNA isolate, giving expressed TCRB sequences. Here immunoSEQ multiplex PCR was the method, and the copy in TCRdb shows in-frame clones only, minus some. The sample has some 270,000 clones; roughly a tenth are singletons. The receptor was isolated from a man in his thirties or forties with type 1 diabetes. Material: naive CD4+ T cells from blood. The chain links TRBV6-5 to TRBJ2-3, with a weak D call TRBD2 (6 bases). CDR3: CASSYAGNTDTQYF. In nucleotides, the CDR3 is TGTGCCAGCAGTTACGCGGGGAACACAGATACGCAGTATTTT.